This T cell receptor (beta chain) is drawn from a study of glioma-infiltrating T cells. As to this clonotype: Antigen: not known. An end of the junction does not agree with germline; a read error may underlie this.

Study-wide points: Above-expected tissue-blood divergence occurred in all gliomas, most in low-grade ones.

From germline, CDR1 is MDHEN and CDR2 SYDVKM. This CDR3 contains 13 residues. TCR alpha and beta CDR3 regions were amplified from RNA using iRepertoire nested multiplex PCR. TCRdb reprocessed the multiplex PCR reads via MiXCR and lists one record per CDR3 protein. The profile shows about 380,000 distinct CDR3 sequences, roughly two fifths of them singletons. The TCR comes from a human donor with low-grade glioma or glioblastoma, undergoing nonglioma brain surgery, or in good health (not recorded which). The chain recombines TRBV28 with TRBJ2-2; D remains ambiguous. Sample: glioma tissue, nonneoplastic brain tissue, or PBMCs (not recorded which). DNA for the CDR3: TGTGCCAGCAATTTAATGGCGGCCACAAAGCTGTTTTTT. Its protein product is CASNLMAATKLFF.